This TCR beta chain was identified during a study of CD8+ T cells in alopecia areata. About the research overall: Twice daily, treated patients received 5 to 10 mg of oral tofacitinib. The study gave tofacitinib for 6 to 18 months, then 6 months off drug. Broader study findings: Lesional scalp, notably in alopecia totalis/universalis, had clonality above that of normal scalp. Mice showed TCR sharing more clearly than patients did, possibly owing to HLA.

The CDR3 length is 14 residues. V lost 6 bases and J lost 2, with 13 bases in between. The germline V gene has CDR1 GTSNPN and CDR2 SVGIG (reference sequence). The sequencing template was cDNA reverse transcribed from extracted RNA. Libraries were prepared by immunoSEQ multiplex PCR; TCRdb keeps only in-frame clonotypes and omits some of them. The table includes about 150,000 clones, about three fifths detected once. Concerning this clone itself: Its antigen is undetermined.

Material: CD4+ T cells sorted from blood, obtained at week 0. This chain links TRBV30 with TRBJ1-4; D unclear. This TCR was sampled from a human donor with alopecia areata. CDR3 region: CACIRAYTNEKLFF. The DNA of the CDR3 is TGTGCCTGTATTCGGGCGTATACTAATGAAAAACTGTTTTTT. Full variable domain (remainder filled in from reference TRBV30 and TRBJ1-4): SQTIHQWPATLVQPVGSPLSLECTVEGTSNPNLYWYRQAAGRGLQLLFYSVGIGQISSEVPQNLSASRPQDRQFILSSKKLLLSDSGFYLCACIRAYTNEKLFFGSGTQLSVL.